This TCR beta chain was recovered during a study of CD8 T cells in Susac syndrome. Reverse transcription used about 0.45 to 1 ug RNA and random hexamers. An immunoSEQ multiplex PCR amplified TCR beta CDR3 over 54 Vbeta and 13 Jbeta. MiXCR, run by TCRdb on the immunoSEQ multiplex PCR reads, gives a single entry per CDR3 protein. Here the sample spans some 150,000 distinct CDR3 sequences, roughly 95% being singletons. Between the trimmed V and J ends, which lost 2 bases and 0 bases, there was a span of 8 bases. The V gene's germline CDR1 is KGHSH and CDR2 LQKENI. The CDR3 consists of 14 residues. In blood CD8+ and CD4+ T cells, TCR beta underwent sequencing. TEMRA cells were enriched by FACS, and CD4+ and CD8+ T cells were negatively isolated.

The V gene is TRBV18, the J gene TRBJ2-7, with D unresolved. Sequencing was performed on CD4+ T cells from PBMCs. This receptor was taken from a human donor in good health. The chain's CDR3 is CASSPKTDSYEQYF. In nucleotides, the CDR3 is TGTGCCAGCTCACCAAAAACAGACTCCTACGAGCAGTACTTC.